Below, one T cell receptor (beta chain) is given with its context. The antigen is unknown. The method was immunoSEQ multiplex PCR; TCRdb's version includes in-frame clones alone and lacks a portion of them. The table lists about 130,000 clones, 85% to 90% of them singletons. These donors were members of the approximately 110-subject validation cohort, a group separate from the approximately 640-subject first cohort. Germline CDR1 is MGHRA and CDR2 is YSYEKL. The CDR3 has 11 amino acids. Trimming cost V 11 bases and J 3 bases, with 10 bases left between them. The data were obtained in a study of cytomegalovirus exposure and HLA in healthy donors. Broader study findings: Reportedly, diagnosis of cytomegalovirus status by the classifier showed high specificity and sensitivity. According to a later analysis, TCR clusters from the first cohort tended to co-occur in the 120 or so validation repertoires.

The receptor's source is a man younger than 45 in good health and CMV-seronegative. This chain uses TRBV4-1 with TRBJ1-1; D remains unclear. The material sequenced was PBMCs. The CDR3 sequence: CACRRDTEAFF. The CDR3 coding sequence is TGCGCCTGTCGCCGGGACACTGAAGCTTTCTTT.